This T cell receptor beta chain originates from a study of cytomegalovirus exposure and HLA in healthy donors. A remark on this clone: Its matching antigen is unknown.

PCR used 60 Vbeta primers and 13 Jbeta primers. TCRdb's copy holds only in-frame clones and misses some; the assay was immunoSEQ multiplex PCR. This table has roughly 81,000 clones, roughly 80% appearing once. Germline V gives CDR1 PRHDT, CDR2 FYEKMQ (reference sequence). The germline V and J ends were trimmed by 5 bases and 1 base, with 11 bases remaining between them. The CDR3 consists of 14 residues. Study observations and caveats: Associated with HLA alleles at 0.05 false discovery rate in a later analysis were 16,951 TCR beta sequences. Follow-up analysis later connected one missense variant in DCLRE1C with trimming of TCR beta V- and J-genes. According to an earlier analysis, most TCR beta V segments yielded productive rearrangements about 87% or about 30% of the time.

The source material was PBMCs. The chain employs TRBV13 and TRBJ1-2; TRBD1 is a possible D gene (6 bases). The TCR comes from a boy between 10 and 17 years old in good health and CMV-seronegative. Here the CDR3 DNA reads TGTGCCAGCAGCACGACAGGCCGTAACTATGGCTACACCTTC. Its protein product is CASSTTGRNYGYTF.